This TCR beta chain was sequenced in a study of blood T cells in healthy people across ages. It was with a sample-barcoded 5' primer and a J-beta primer mix that a second PCR of about 6 to 12 cycles was run. TCRdb redid the calling of the 5' RACE reads with MiXCR, one entry per CDR3 protein. This sample carries 600,000 to 1,000,000 distinct CDR3 sequences, just under 25% of them seen once, and the ten largest clones take under 4%. Germline assignment: CDR1 SGHKS and CDR2 YYEKEE (reference sequence). The CDR3 contains 14 residues. V was shortened by 1 base and J by 1 base, with 8 bases between the two germline ends. This sample also belongs to another study, concerning T cells of mothers and their children.

The chain combines TRBV5-5 with TRBJ1-1, with no clear D. Sequenced sample: blood. This receptor was taken from a boy aged 5-17 years in good health. The CDR3 reads CASSLMTQNTEAFF. The CDR3 bases are TGTGCCAGCAGCTTGATGACACAGAACACTGAAGCTTTCTTT. The full variable domain, its missing parts supplied by reference TRBV5-5 and TRBJ1-1, is DAGVTQSPTHLIKTRGQQVTLRCSPISGHKSVSWYQQVLGQGPQFIFQYYEKEERGRGNFPDRFSARQFPNYSSELNVNALLLGDSALYLCASSLMTQNTEAFFGQGTRLTVV.